This T cell receptor (beta chain) was captured by sequencing in a study of blood T cell repertoires in COVID-19 (dated by TCRdb to the early 2020s). For the study in its entirety: Collaborator samples came from the United States, Italy and Spain and covered acute and convalescent phases of COVID-19. A freely available public database, intended as a resource for researchers studying the immune response to SARS-CoV-2, is where the repertoires were released. Nearly every sample came with metadata listing a de-identified subject ID, COVID-19 status, age in years and sex. The material from the prospective study consisted of cDNA or gDNA derived from T cells, B-cell-depleted T cells, or PBMCs. Deeply sampled blood TCRbeta repertoires from subjects exposed to, actively infected with, or recovered from COVID-19 were included in the dataset. Samples came from the ongoing ImmuneRACE study (first 160 participants) plus 1,254 subjects from 6 global collaborators. HLA class I and class II types, where available, came from metadata supplied by the sample provider rather than from assay-based typing. The study at large found these results: The amount of clinical and demographic metadata varied by source and participant and was provided uncurated.

Regarding this clone: The antigen it binds to is not known. No base-level quality is on record; no much larger clone is a single base apart. The same CDR3 arises from other DNA sequences in this sample as well.

The collaborating institutions used their own protocols to collect whole blood in K2EDTA tubes. For TCRbeta analysis, collaborator samples were shipped as frozen whole blood, as isolated PBMCs, or as DNA extracted from either sample type. The CDR3 sequence holds 16 residues, the cysteine and phenylalanine included. Only CDR3 DNA remains: 48 bases, in frame from the first base. Via the germline V gene (reference sequence), CDR1 is MNHEY and CDR2 SMNVEV. Unmatched junction bases come to 5, with V trimmed by 5 bases and J by 6 bases. TCRbeta CDR3 regions were amplified from genomic DNA by means of the immunoSEQ Assay, a bias-controlled multiplex PCR. The authors processed their data as follows. Within the assay, amplification of reference gene primers was used to estimate how many nucleated cells each sample contained. Sequence reads were collapsed and filtered to measure the absolute abundance of every unique TCRbeta CDR3 rearrangement. For each sample, productive Simpson clonality was calculated by taking the square root of Simpson's diversity index across productive rearrangements. TCRdb obtained this table from immuneACCESS and retained in-frame rearrangements with V and J assigned. These tables miss some clones; where compared with another copy, unresolved V genes account for less than half of the shortfall, and the remainder is unexplained. From that table come the V and J calls and clone size; the DNA was used to work out D and trimming. This sample has about 140,000 clones in its table, and over 80% of those were observed once. The biggest ten clones account for less than 0.95% of the sample.

The clonotype comes from a woman aged 45-60 years with acute or convalescent COVID-19. Material for sequencing was peripheral blood. The chain was built from TRBV27 and TRBJ2-1, with TRBD2 matching 15 junction bases. CDR3 protein: CASSPRGLAGGNEQFF. In nucleotides, the sequence is TGTGCCAGCAGTCCCCGGGGACTAGCGGGAGGCAATGAGCAGTTCTTC.